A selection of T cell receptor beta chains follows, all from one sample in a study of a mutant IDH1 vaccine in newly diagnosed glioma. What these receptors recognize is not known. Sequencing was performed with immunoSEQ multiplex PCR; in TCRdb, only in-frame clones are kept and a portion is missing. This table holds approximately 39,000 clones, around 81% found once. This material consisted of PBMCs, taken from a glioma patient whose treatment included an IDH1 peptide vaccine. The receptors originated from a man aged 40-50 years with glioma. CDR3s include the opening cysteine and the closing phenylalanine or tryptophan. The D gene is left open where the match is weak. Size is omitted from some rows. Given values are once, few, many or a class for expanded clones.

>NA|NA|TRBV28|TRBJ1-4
CASSPQDLRGKLFF
TGTGCCAGCAGTCCACAGGATTTACGTGGAAAACTGTTTTTT
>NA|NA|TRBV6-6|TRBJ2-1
CASSGGPGDEQFF
TGTGCCAGCAGCGGGGGGCCTGGCGACGAGCAGTTCTTC
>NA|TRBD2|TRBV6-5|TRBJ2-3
CASSPSGSRDTQYF
TGTGCCAGCAGTCCCAGCGGGAGTCGGGATACGCAGTATTTT
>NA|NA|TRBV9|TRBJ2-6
CASSLLWTDRSGANVLTF
TGTGCCAGCAGCTTGCTTTGGACGGACCGCTCTGGGGCCAACGTCCTGACTTTC
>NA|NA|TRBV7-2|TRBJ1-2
CASSSLRTAYGYTF
TGTGCCAGCAGCTCCCTGAGGACCGCGTATGGCTACACCTTC
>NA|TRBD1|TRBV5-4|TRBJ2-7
CASSLAPGTDYEQYF
TGTGCCAGCAGCTTGGCCCCCGGGACAGACTACGAGCAGTACTTC
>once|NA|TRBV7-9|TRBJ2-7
CASSLKSALPYEQYF
TGTGCCAGCAGCTTAAAATCGGCACTCCCCTACGAGCAGTACTTC
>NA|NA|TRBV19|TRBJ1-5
CASSINRVSNQPQHF
TGTGCCAGTAGTATTAATAGAGTTAGCAATCAGCCCCAGCATTTT
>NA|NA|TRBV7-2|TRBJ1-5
CASSLRQGNQPQHF
TGTGCCAGCAGCTTAAGACAGGGCAATCAGCCCCAGCATTTT
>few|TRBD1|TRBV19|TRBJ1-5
CASSIGTGGGFQPQHF
TGTGCCAGTAGTATAGGGACAGGGGGCGGATTTCAGCCCCAGCATTTT
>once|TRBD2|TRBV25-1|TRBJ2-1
CASSEAWISGRYNEQFF
TGTGCCAGCAGTGAGGCTTGGATTAGCGGGAGGTACAATGAGCAGTTCTTC
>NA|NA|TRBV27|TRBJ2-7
CASSGTREGKQYF
TGTGCCAGCAGCGGGACGAGAGAGGGTAAGCAGTACTTC
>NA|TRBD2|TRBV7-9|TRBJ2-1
CATQLPIRLAGVRNEQFF
TGTGCCACCCAGTTGCCCATCCGACTAGCGGGAGTGAGGAATGAGCAGTTCTTC
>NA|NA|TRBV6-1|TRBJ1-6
CASSEPGRFNSPLHF
TGTGCCAGCAGTGAGCCGGGACGGTTTAATTCACCCCTCCACTTT
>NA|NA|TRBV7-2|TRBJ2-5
CASSLATGKAGETQYF
TGTGCCAGCAGCTTAGCGACAGGCAAGGCGGGGGAGACCCAGTACTTC
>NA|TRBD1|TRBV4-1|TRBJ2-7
CASSQETGAGIYEQYF
TGCGCCAGCAGCCAAGAGACAGGGGCCGGTATCTACGAGCAGTACTTC
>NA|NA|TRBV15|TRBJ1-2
CATSLGEGVGGYTF
TGTGCCACCAGCTTGGGGGAGGGGGTAGGTGGCTACACCTTC
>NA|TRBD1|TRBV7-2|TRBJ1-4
CASSLYGTVANEKLFF
TGTGCCAGCAGCTTATACGGGACAGTGGCTAATGAAAAACTGTTTTTT
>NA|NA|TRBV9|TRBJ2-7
CASSLGVGQGINEQYF
TGTGCCAGCAGCCTAGGGGTCGGTCAGGGGATCAACGAGCAGTACTTC
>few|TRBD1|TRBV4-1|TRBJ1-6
CASNNRGKSYNSPLHF
TGCGCCAGCAACAACAGGGGGAAATCCTATAATTCACCCCTCCACTTT
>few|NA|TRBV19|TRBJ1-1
CASSIPHRTEAFF
TGTGCCAGTAGTATCCCCCACAGGACTGAAGCTTTCTTT
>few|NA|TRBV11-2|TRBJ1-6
CASSRYRAGSPLHF
TGTGCCAGCAGCCGCTACAGGGCAGGTTCACCCCTCCACTTT
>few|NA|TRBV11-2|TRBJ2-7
CASSLVGPGGEQYF
TGTGCCAGCAGCTTAGTCGGCCCGGGCGGGGAGCAGTACTTC
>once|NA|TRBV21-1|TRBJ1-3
CASSRNSGTSGNTIYF
TGTGCCAGCAGCAGAAACTCGGGGACATCTGGAAACACCATATATTTT
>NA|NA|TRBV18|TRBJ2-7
CASSPRRDGSPYEQYF
TGTGCCAGCTCACCACGCCGGGACGGATCTCCCTACGAGCAGTACTTC
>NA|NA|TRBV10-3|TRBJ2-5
CAISESRGQYF
TGTGCCATCAGTGAGTCAAGGGGACAGTACTTC
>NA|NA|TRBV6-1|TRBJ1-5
CASSEIQGLNQPQHF
TGTGCCAGCAGTGAAATCCAGGGGTTAAATCAGCCCCAGCATTTT
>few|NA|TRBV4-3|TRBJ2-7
CASSQEANRAEYEQYF
TGCGCCAGCAGCCAAGAGGCTAACAGGGCTGAATACGAGCAGTACTTC
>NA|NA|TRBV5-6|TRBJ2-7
CASSSRLLAARSYEQYF
TGTGCCAGCAGCTCAAGACTTTTAGCGGCCAGGTCCTACGAGCAGTACTTC
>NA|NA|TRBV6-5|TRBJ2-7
CASSYSPIAVEQYF
TGTGCCAGCAGTTACTCCCCTATAGCGGTCGAGCAGTACTTC
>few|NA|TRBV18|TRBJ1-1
CASSPNGQGTEAFF
TGTGCCAGCTCACCAAATGGGCAGGGCACTGAAGCTTTCTTT
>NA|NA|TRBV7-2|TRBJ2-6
CASSSGSTGANVLTF
TGTGCCAGCAGCTCAGGGTCTACTGGGGCCAACGTCCTGACTTTC
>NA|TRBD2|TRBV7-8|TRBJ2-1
CASSWTSGAGGYNEQFF
TGTGCCAGCAGCTGGACTAGCGGGGCCGGTGGGTACAATGAGCAGTTCTTC
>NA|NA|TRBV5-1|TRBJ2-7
CASSLLGFEGEQYF
TGCGCCAGCAGCTTGCTGGGCTTCGAGGGCGAGCAGTACTTC
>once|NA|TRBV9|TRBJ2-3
CASSLKGGSASQDTQYF
TGTGCCAGCAGCTTAAAGGGGGGTAGCGCCTCACAAGATACGCAGTATTTT
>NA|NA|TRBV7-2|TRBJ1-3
CASSGVNSGNTIYF
TGTGCCAGCAGCGGTGTAAACTCTGGAAACACCATATATTTT
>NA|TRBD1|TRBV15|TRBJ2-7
CATSRTGEIHEQYF
TGTGCCACCAGCAGGACAGGGGAGATCCACGAGCAGTACTTC
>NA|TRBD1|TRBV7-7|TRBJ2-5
CASSLDDRVKTQYF
TGTGCTAGCAGCTTAGATGACAGGGTTAAGACCCAGTACTTC
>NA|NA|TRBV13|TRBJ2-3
CASSPLGGGGDTQYF
TGTGCCAGCAGCCCATTGGGTGGGGGCGGGGATACGCAGTATTTT
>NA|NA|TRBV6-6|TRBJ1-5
CASSSMRGDSNQPQHF
TGTGCCAGCAGTTCCATGCGGGGGGATAGCAATCAGCCCCAGCATTTT
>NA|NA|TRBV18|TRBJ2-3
CAGSPLDWRAGPDTQYF
TGTGCCGGCTCACCACTGGATTGGAGAGCTGGGCCAGATACGCAGTATTTT